One T cell receptor (beta chain) is described in this entry. These data are taken from a study of T cell changes during pregnancy in multiple sclerosis. Using immunoSEQ multiplex PCR, the repertoire was profiled, and TCRdb retains in-frame clones only, with some absent. The table shows approximately 90,000 clones, with 85% to 95% occurring only once. The sequence derives from a female donor with multiple sclerosis, enrolled in a pregnancy study. The source material was peripheral blood, sampled after pregnancy.

CDR3 coding DNA: TGTGCCAGCAGCTTTCGGGGTGAGCAGTTCTTC. Translating gives CASSFRGEQFF. The genes are TRBV5-8 and TRBJ2-1; weak D call: TRBD2 (5 bases). Per germline, CDR1 SGHTS and CDR2 YDEGEE. V was clipped by 2 bases and J by 9 bases, with 6 bases between them. This CDR3 is built from 11 residues.